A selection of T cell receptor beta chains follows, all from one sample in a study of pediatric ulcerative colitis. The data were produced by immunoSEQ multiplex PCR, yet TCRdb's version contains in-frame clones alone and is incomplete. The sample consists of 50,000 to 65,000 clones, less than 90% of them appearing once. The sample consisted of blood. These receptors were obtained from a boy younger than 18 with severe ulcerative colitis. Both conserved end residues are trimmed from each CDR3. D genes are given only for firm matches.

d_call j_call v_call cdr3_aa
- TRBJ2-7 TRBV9 ASSATGRDYEQY
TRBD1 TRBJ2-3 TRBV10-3 AISPGTGGTDTQY
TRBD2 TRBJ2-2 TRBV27 ASSTSGREHGELF
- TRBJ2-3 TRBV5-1 ASSFGDLTQY
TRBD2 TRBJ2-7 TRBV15 ATSRDGGTSGPYEQY
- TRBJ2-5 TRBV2 ASSALQETQY
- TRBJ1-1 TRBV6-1 ASSEPGSMNTEAF
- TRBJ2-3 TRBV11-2 ASSLHTDTQY
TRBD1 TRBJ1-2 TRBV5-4 ASSLPRGQANSYGYT
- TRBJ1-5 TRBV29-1 SVGGSGNQPQH
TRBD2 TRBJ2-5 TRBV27 ASSLRGGGRETQY
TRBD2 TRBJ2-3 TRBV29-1 SVDLAGQRTDTQY
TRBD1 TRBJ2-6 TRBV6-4 ARLRDRGYSGANVLT
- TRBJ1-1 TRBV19 ASRQQGLNTEAF
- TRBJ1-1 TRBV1 TSSQPGAPGTEAF